The next 5 T cell receptor beta chains were all read from a single sample in a study of shared clonotypes between healthy human individuals. Using immunoSEQ multiplex PCR, the repertoire was profiled, and TCRdb retains in-frame clones only, with some absent. Among around 2,000,000 clones listed, about 94% were seen once. Naivety among CD8 cells was defined by CD45RO negativity and positive CCR7 selection, thereby excluding terminally differentiated effector memory CD45RA+ cells. Material for sequencing was naive CD8+ T cells sorted from blood. The receptors shown here come from a man aged 18 to 30 in good health.

V is TRBV2 and J is TRBJ1-1; 7 bases are a match to TRBD1. Germline V CDR1 and CDR2: SNHLY, FYNNEI. Trimming at V came to 8 bases and at J to 4 bases, leaving 4 bases not matched to a gene. CDR3 length: 12 amino acids. CDR3 sequence reads: CASGAGGTEAFF. CDR3 nucleotide sequence: TGTGCCAGCGGAGCAGGGGGCACTGAAGCTTTCTTT.

The chain couples TRBV6-5 to TRBJ2-7; tentative D call: TRBD2 (5 bases). The V end lost 5 bases, the J end lost 1 base, and 12 bases lay between the germline ends. CDR1 and CDR2 from the germline V gene are MNHEY and SVGAGI. The CDR3 extends over 14 amino acids. The CDR3 is CASSPMTGSYEQYF. The DNA of the CDR3 is TGTGCCAGCAGTCCCATGACGGGATCCTACGAGCAGTACTTC.

The genes are TRBV27 and TRBJ1-1; 8 nucleotides match TRBD1. The germline gives CDR1 MNHEY, CDR2 SMNVEV (reference sequence). CDR3 length: 13 amino acids. Unmatched junction bases numbered 4, after V lost 3 bases and J lost 7 bases. CDR3 DNA: TGTGCCAGCAGTTTCCAGGGGGCCATTGAAGCTTTCTTT. Protein sequence: CASSFQGAIEAFF.

The J gene is TRBJ2-7, the V gene TRBV11-2; 9 bases match TRBD2. This CDR3 is built from 18 residues. V lost 3 bases to trimming and J lost 4 bases; unmatched junction nucleotides: 16. The germline CDR1 and CDR2 sequences are SGHAT and FQNNGV. CDR3 in DNA: TGTGCCAGCAGCTTGGGGACTAGCCGACAAATAAGGGATTACGAGCAGTACTTC. This encodes CASSLGTSRQIRDYEQYF.

The chain links TRBV18 to TRBJ2-3; TRBD1 matches at 7 bases. Germline trimming cut 3 bases from V and 4 bases from J; bases unmatched to any gene: 7. The CDR3 totals 15 residues. Germline V CDR1 and CDR2: KGHSH, LQKENI. The CDR3 DNA sequence: TGTGCCAGCTCACCTACAGGGGCTGGGGCAGATACGCAGTATTTT. This gives the protein CASSPTGAGADTQYF.